This T cell receptor beta chain was recorded in a study of beta chain features in type 1 diabetes. Study outcomes and limitations: Resolution of whether HLA type affects TCRB rearrangement was not achieved here.

The CDR3 extends over 14 amino acids. Germline CDR1 reads MDHEN; CDR2 reads SYDVKM. The germline V and J ends were trimmed by 5 bases and 5 bases, with 15 bases remaining between them. Concerning this clone itself: Its antigen is undetermined.

Isolated RNA was reverse transcribed in full, so expressed TCRB transcripts were sequenced. Assay: immunoSEQ multiplex PCR; the TCRdb copy retains only in-frame clones and omits some. The data contain 200,000 to 250,000 clones, 9.6% of them seen just once; the ten biggest clones take up less than 0.035%. The sequencing sample was made of naive CD4+ T cells from blood. The chain couples TRBV28 to TRBJ2-5; a possible D gene is TRBD1 (6 bases). This clonotype originated in a woman under 30 in good health. The CDR3 DNA sequence: TGTGCCAGCAGTCTCGACAGGCGACGCGAGACCCAGTACTTC. Translated: CASSLDRRRETQYF.